Listed below are T cell receptor beta chains from one sample, sequenced in a study of shared clonotypes between healthy human individuals. Using immunoSEQ multiplex PCR, the repertoire was profiled, and TCRdb retains in-frame clones only, with some absent. The repertoire holds about 2 million clones, with roughly 94% as singletons. Sequenced material: naive CD8+ T cells sorted from blood. These receptors were collected from a man between 18 and 29 years old in good health. Both conserved end residues are part of each CDR3. The D gene is left open where the match is weak. Clone size is shown for a subset of rows, as once, few, many or a class of expanded clone.

TRBJ2-7 - TRBV4-3 - TGCGCCAGCAGCCAAGAGGACGGGAGCTCCTACGAGCAGTACTTC CASSQEDGSSYEQYF
TRBJ2-3 once TRBV30 - TGTGCCTGGAGTTTCGGCGTACACTCTAGCACAGATACGCAGTATTTT CAWSFGVHSSTDTQYF
TRBJ2-3 - TRBV7-9 TRBD2 TGTGCCAGCAGCCCCTTAGCGGGAGTCCGGCCAGATACGCAGTATTTT CASSPLAGVRPDTQYF
TRBJ1-2 few TRBV29-1 - TGCAGCGTTGTGGCAGGGTCTGGGTATGGCTACACCTTC CSVVAGSGYGYTF
TRBJ2-7 - TRBV12-5 - TGTGCTAGTGGTTTGGTACGAGGGACAAACTACGAGCAGTACTTC CASGLVRGTNYEQYF
TRBJ1-1 - TRBV7-8 - TGTGCTACTCTGGGCAGGTTACCCACTGAAGCTTTCTTT CATLGRLPTEAFF
TRBJ2-7 - TRBV7-9 - TGTGCCAGCAGCTTAGGGCCTTTGGACAACTCCTACGAGCAGTACTTC CASSLGPLDNSYEQYF
TRBJ2-1 - TRBV7-9 - TGTGCCAGCAGCTTAGTCTCTCTGGGACGCTCCTACAATGAGCAGTTCTTC CASSLVSLGRSYNEQFF
TRBJ1-2 - TRBV5-1 TRBD1 TGCGCCAGCAGCTTTAACTTTGTAGATGACAGGGGGACAGACTATGGCTACACCTTC CASSFNFVDDRGTDYGYTF
TRBJ2-1 - TRBV4-1 TRBD2 TGCGCCAGCAGCCAAGGTGGGGGGGATGAGCAGTTCTTC CASSQGGGDEQFF
TRBJ2-1 - TRBV19 - TGTGCCAGTAGTCAGGGGGGGGTTTCAGAGCAGTTCTTC CASSQGGVSEQFF
TRBJ2-3 - TRBV10-2 TRBD1 TGCGCCAGCAGTGACTGGACAGGGCCAGCAGATACGCAGTATTTT CASSDWTGPADTQYF
TRBJ2-3 - TRBV29-1 - TGCAGCGCCCCAGGGGTTGGCACAGATACGCAGTATTTT CSAPGVGTDTQYF
TRBJ2-3 - TRBV2 - TGTGCCAGCGGAGTCTGGGACATACCACTTAGCACAGATACGCAGTATTTT CASGVWDIPLSTDTQYF
TRBJ2-3 - TRBV27 TRBD2 TGTGCCAGCCGGGTAGCGGGAGGGGACGGGACGCAGTATTTT CASRVAGGDGTQYF
TRBJ1-1 few TRBV27 TRBD1 TGTGCCAGCAGTTTATACAGGGGATCTGAAGCTTTCTTT CASSLYRGSEAFF
TRBJ1-2 once TRBV28 - TGTGCCAGCATGAGGACAGCCCGCGACTACACCTTC CASMRTARDYTF
TRBJ2-7 - TRBV5-6 TRBD2 TGTGCCAGCAGCTTGGGTAGCGGGAGGACTAATTTC CASSLGSGRTNF
TRBJ2-1 - TRBV29-1 - TGCAGCGTTGTGGCAGGGCCCTACAATGAGCAGTTCTTC CSVVAGPYNEQFF
TRBJ1-5 - TRBV2 - TGTGCCAGCAGTGTCGGGGACGGAGAGCATTTT CASSVGDGEHF
TRBJ2-3 - TRBV5-3 - TGTGCCAGAAGCTCGCTAGAACGTCGCACAGATACGCAGTATTTT CARSSLERRTDTQYF
TRBJ2-7 - TRBV19 TRBD1 TGTGCCAGTAGTATGGGACAGGCCTACGAGCAGTACTTC CASSMGQAYEQYF
TRBJ2-7 - TRBV27 TRBD1 TGTGCCAGCAGTTCTCGGGACAGGCCATCCTACGAGCAGTACTTC CASSSRDRPSYEQYF
TRBJ1-4 - TRBV15 - TGTGCCACCAGCAGAGATAGGGATGTTACTAATGAAAAACTGTTTTTT CATSRDRDVTNEKLFF
TRBJ1-2 - TRBV6-5 - TGTGCCAGCACTGGCGACTACTATGGCTACACCTTC CASTGDYYGYTF
TRBJ2-1 - TRBV27 - TGTGCCAGCAGTAACGGCAATGAGCAGTTCTTC CASSNGNEQFF
TRBJ2-1 - TRBV28 - TGTGCCAGCAGCCAGCCTTCCTACAATGAGCAGTTCTTC CASSQPSYNEQFF
TRBJ2-2 - TRBV6-6 - TGTGCCAGCAGTTTAAGCCAAACTTTTGCCGGGGAGCTGTTTTTT CASSLSQTFAGELFF
TRBJ2-5 - TRBV7-9 - TGTGCCAGCAGCCATCGCAGCAGGGCGTACCAAGAGACCCAGTACTTC CASSHRSRAYQETQYF
TRBJ1-6 once TRBV4-2 - TGTGCCAGCAGCCAACAAGGACAGATCTTTAATTCACCCCTCCACTTT CASSQQGQIFNSPLHF
TRBJ1-5 - TRBV4-1 - TGCGCCAGCAGCCCAAGTATCTGGGATCAGCCCCAGCATTTT CASSPSIWDQPQHF
TRBJ1-1 - TRBV5-1 - TGCGCCAGCAGCTTCCAGCCGTACACTGAAGCTTTCTTT CASSFQPYTEAFF
TRBJ2-7 - TRBV27 TRBD2 TGTGCCAGCAGTCCTAGCGGGGTTCCCTACGAGCAGTACTTC CASSPSGVPYEQYF
TRBJ2-3 once TRBV11-2 TRBD2 TGTGCCAGCAGCTCCAGCGGGAGGCCCACAGATACGCAGTATTTT CASSSSGRPTDTQYF
TRBJ1-1 - TRBV5-4 - TGTGCCAGCAGCTTGGCAGGGGAGCGCGCTGAAGCTTTCTTT CASSLAGERAEAFF
TRBJ2-2 - TRBV7-2 TRBD2 TGTGCCAGCAGCATAGGACTAGGAACCGGGGAGCTGTTTTTT CASSIGLGTGELFF
TRBJ1-6 - TRBV2 - TGTGCCAGCAGTGAAGCAAGAGCAGAAAGTTATAATTCACCCCTCCACTTT CASSEARAESYNSPLHF
TRBJ1-2 - TRBV9 - TGTGCCAGCAGCCCACGCACAGGGAGGGACTATGGCTACACCTTC CASSPRTGRDYGYTF